This TCR beta chain was documented in a study of blood T cell repertoires in COVID-19. About the research overall: T cells, B-cell-depleted T cells, or PBMCs provided the cDNA or gDNA that served as material.

The authors' processing: Amplification of reference gene primers provided the estimated nucleated cell counts. TCRdb keeps only in-frame clones here, not all; method: immunoSEQ multiplex PCR. V, J and clone size are taken as reported in that table, and D and trimming were inferred from the DNA itself. The repertoire holds more than 250,000 clones, with around 86% as singletons. CDR1 KGHDR and CDR2 SFDVKD come from the germline V gene. The CDR3 totals 15 residues. V was trimmed by 6 bases and J by 0 bases, leaving 12 bases between them. J is TRBJ2-3 and V is TRBV24-1; tentatively, D is TRBD1 (5 bases). The origin of this receptor is a woman between 18 and 29 years old who had recovered from COVID-19. What was sequenced was PBMCs or T cells enriched from blood (not recorded which). DNA of the CDR3: TGTGCCACCAGTCCGCTACAGGAGAGCACAGATACGCAGTATTTT. It translates to CATSPLQESTDTQYF.